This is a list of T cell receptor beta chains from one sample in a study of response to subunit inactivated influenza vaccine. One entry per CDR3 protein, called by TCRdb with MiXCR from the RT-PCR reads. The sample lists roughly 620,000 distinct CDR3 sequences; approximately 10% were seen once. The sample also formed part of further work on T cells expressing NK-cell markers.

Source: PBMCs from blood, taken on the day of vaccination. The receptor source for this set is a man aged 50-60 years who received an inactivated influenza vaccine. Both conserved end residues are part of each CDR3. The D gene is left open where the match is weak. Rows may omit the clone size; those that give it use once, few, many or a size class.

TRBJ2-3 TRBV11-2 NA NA CASSLSTGADTQYF TGTGCCAGCAGCTTATCGACGGGGGCAGATACGCAGTATTTT
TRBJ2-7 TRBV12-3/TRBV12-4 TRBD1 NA CDSSPGQGAVYEQYF TGTGACAGCAGCCCTGGCCAGGGGGCAGTCTACGAGCAGTACTTC
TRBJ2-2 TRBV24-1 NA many CATSDGGGPGELFF TGTGCCACCAGTGATGGCGGGGGCCCCGGGGAGCTGTTTTTT
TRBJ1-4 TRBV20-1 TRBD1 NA CSARDSRQGSRRKLFF TGCAGTGCTAGAGATAGCCGACAGGGAAGTCGTCGAAAACTGTTTTTT
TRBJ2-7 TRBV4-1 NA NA CASSQVRYSYEQYF TGCGCCAGCAGCCAAGTTCGCTACTCCTACGAGCAGTACTTC
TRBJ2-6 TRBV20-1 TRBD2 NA CSARDHLEREGQRVLTF TGCAGTGCTAGAGACCACCTAGAGCGGGAGGGTCAAAGGGTCCTGACTTTC
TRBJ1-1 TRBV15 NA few CATSTPGRENTEAFF TGTGCCACCAGCACCCCGGGACGGGAGAACACTGAAGCTTTCTTT
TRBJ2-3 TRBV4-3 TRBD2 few CASSHFGTRGDTQYF TGCGCCAGCAGCCATTTCGGGACTAGAGGAGATACGCAGTATTTT
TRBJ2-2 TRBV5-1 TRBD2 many CASSLARSGLNSNTGELFF TGCGCCAGCAGCTTGGCCCGTAGCGGGCTCAACTCGAACACCGGGGAGCTGTTTTTT
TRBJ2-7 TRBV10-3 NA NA CAIAGSGQAAYEQYF TGTGCCATAGCCGGGAGTGGGCAAGCGGCATACGAGCAGTACTTC
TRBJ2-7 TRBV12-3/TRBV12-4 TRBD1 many CASSERQGPHEQYF TGTGCCAGCAGTGAGAGACAGGGTCCCCACGAGCAGTACTTC
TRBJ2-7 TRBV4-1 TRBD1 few CASSPDPTGVYEQYF TGCGCCAGCAGCCCCGATCCTACAGGGGTCTACGAGCAGTACTTC
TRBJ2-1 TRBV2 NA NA CASNVGSSFSGSDEQFF TGTGCCAGCAATGTGGGCAGTTCTTTTTCTGGATCGGATGAGCAGTTCTTC
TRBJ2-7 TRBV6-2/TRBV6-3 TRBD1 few CASSVAGTGDHEQYF TGTGCCAGCAGTGTCGCCGGGACAGGGGACCACGAGCAGTACTTC
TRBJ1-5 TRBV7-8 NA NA CASSLTGSAQPHHF TGTGCCAGCAGCTTAACAGGGAGCGCTCAGCCCCATCATTTT
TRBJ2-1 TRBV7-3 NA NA CASRAGGGSYNEQFF TGTGCCAGCAGGGCCGGTGGGGGTTCGTACAATGAGCAGTTCTTC
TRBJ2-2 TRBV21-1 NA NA CASRGQEDTGELFF TGTGCCAGCAGAGGACAGGAGGACACCGGGGAGCTGTTTTTT
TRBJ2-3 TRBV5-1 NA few CASSWGTVTDTQYF TGCGCCAGCAGCTGGGGCACGGTGACAGATACGCAGTATTTT
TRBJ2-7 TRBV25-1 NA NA CASSATTGKWYEQYF TGTGCCAGCAGTGCAACTACAGGGAAATGGTACGAGCAGTACTTC
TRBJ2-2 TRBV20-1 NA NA CSARAAEGAGELFF TGCAGTGCTAGAGCCGCTGAGGGGGCCGGGGAGCTGTTTTTT
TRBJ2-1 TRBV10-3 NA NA CAISGGNSRLSYNEQFF TGTGCCATCAGTGGTGGGAATAGCCGACTCTCCTACAATGAGCAGTTCTTC
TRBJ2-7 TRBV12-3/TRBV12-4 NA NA CASREGGSSSSYEQYF TGTGCCAGCAGGGAGGGGGGATCATCTAGCTCCTACGAGCAGTACTTC
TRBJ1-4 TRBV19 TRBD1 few CACRDSEKLFF TGTGCCTGCCGGGACAGCGAAAAACTGTTTTTT
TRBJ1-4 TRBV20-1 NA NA CSARGPTTNEKLFF TGCAGTGCTAGAGGCCCCACAACTAATGAAAAACTGTTTTTT
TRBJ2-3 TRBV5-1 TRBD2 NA CASSLASGFTDTQYF TGCGCCAGCAGCTTGGCTAGCGGGTTCACAGATACGCAGTATTTT
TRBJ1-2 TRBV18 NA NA CASSPLTGTGGYTF TGTGCCAGCTCACCACTCACCGGGACTGGGGGCTACACCTTC
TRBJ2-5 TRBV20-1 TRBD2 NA CSSRDPAGVAETQYF TGCAGTTCTAGAGATCCAGCGGGAGTTGCGGAGACCCAGTACTTC
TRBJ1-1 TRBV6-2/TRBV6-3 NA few CASSVDPSKRYEAFF TGTGCCAGCAGTGTCGATCCGTCGAAAAGATATGAAGCTTTCTTT
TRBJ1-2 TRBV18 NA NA CASSPPLSVKVGYTF TGTGCCAGCTCACCACCGCTCTCGGTTAAAGTGGGCTACACCTTC
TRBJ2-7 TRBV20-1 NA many CSVLSGRTYEQYF TGCAGTGTATTATCGGGCAGGACCTACGAGCAGTACTTC
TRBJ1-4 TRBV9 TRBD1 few CASSVAPGDRGSTNEKLFF TGTGCCAGCAGCGTAGCTCCAGGGGACAGGGGATCAACTAATGAAAAACTGTTTTTT
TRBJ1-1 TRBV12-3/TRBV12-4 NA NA CASRTAGVRTEAFF TGTGCCAGCAGAACCGCAGGGGTGAGGACTGAAGCTTTCTTT
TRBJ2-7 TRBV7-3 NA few CASSLRRDSYYEQYF TGTGCCAGCAGCTTACGCCGCGACAGCTACTACGAGCAGTACTTC
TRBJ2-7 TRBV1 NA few CTSSQARTSGGDF TGCACCAGCAGCCAAGCGAGGACTAGCGGAGGGGACTTC
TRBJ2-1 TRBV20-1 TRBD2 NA CSARVDGRAREQFF TGCAGTGCTAGAGTTGACGGGAGGGCCCGCGAGCAGTTCTTC
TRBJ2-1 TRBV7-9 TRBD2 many CASSPRLAGAYNEQFF TGTGCCAGCAGCCCTCGCCTAGCGGGAGCCTACAATGAGCAGTTCTTC
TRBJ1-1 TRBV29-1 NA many CSVHPEGRTEAFF TGCAGCGTCCACCCGGAGGGTCGGACTGAAGCTTTCTTT
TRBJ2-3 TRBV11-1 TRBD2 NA CASSFSSGSPAGMDTQYF TGTGCCAGCAGCTTTAGTAGCGGGAGCCCAGCAGGGATGGATACGCAGTATTTT
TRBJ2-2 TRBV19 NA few CATRVTKNTGELFF TGTGCCACACGCGTGACCAAGAACACCGGGGAGCTGTTTTTT
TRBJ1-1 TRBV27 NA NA CASSKQVPGRTEAFF TGTGCCAGCAGTAAGCAGGTGCCCGGGAGGACTGAAGCTTTCTTT
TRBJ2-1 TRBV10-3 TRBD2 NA CAISESAGVGNEQFF TGTGCCATCAGTGAGTCGGCGGGAGTGGGCAATGAGCAGTTCTTC
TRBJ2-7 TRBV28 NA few CASSLGTSITNEQYF TGTGCCAGCAGTCTCGGGACAAGTATTACCAACGAGCAGTACTTC
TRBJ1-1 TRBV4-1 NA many CASSQGPGAPEAFF TGCGCCAGCAGCCAAGGACCAGGGGCCCCTGAAGCTTTCTTT
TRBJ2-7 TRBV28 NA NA CASSLPGGDEQYF TGTGCCAGCAGTTTGCCAGGGGGGGACGAGCAGTACTTC
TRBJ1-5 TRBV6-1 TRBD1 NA CASSRTGDGYSNQPQHF TGTGCCAGCAGTCGGACAGGGGATGGTTATAGCAATCAGCCCCAGCATTTT
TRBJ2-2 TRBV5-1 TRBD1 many CASSLTTGAATGELFF TGCGCCAGCAGCTTGACCACAGGGGCCGCCACCGGGGAGCTGTTTTTT
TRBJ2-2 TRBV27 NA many CASSLDGRGTGELFF TGTGCCAGCAGTTTAGACGGGAGAGGGACCGGGGAGCTGTTTTTT
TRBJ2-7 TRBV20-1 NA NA CSASFGEVRYEQYF TGCAGTGCTAGTTTTGGCGAGGTCCGCTACGAGCAGTACTTC
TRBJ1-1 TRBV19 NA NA CASSKNPDTEAFF TGTGCCAGTAGTAAGAATCCAGACACTGAAGCTTTCTTT
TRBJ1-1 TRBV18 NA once CASSPSEMNTEAFF TGTGCCAGCTCACCTTCAGAGATGAACACTGAAGCTTTCTTT
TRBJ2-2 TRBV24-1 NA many CATSLTGKSGELFF TGTGCCACCAGCCTCACAGGGAAGTCCGGGGAGCTGTTTTTT
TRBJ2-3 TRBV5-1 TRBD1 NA CASSRLTGGNTDTQYF TGCGCCAGCAGCAGGTTGACAGGGGGCAACACAGATACGCAGTATTTT
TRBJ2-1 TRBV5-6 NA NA CASSLAKGAVFFNEQFF TGTGCCAGCAGCTTGGCCAAAGGGGCCGTATTTTTTAATGAGCAGTTCTTC